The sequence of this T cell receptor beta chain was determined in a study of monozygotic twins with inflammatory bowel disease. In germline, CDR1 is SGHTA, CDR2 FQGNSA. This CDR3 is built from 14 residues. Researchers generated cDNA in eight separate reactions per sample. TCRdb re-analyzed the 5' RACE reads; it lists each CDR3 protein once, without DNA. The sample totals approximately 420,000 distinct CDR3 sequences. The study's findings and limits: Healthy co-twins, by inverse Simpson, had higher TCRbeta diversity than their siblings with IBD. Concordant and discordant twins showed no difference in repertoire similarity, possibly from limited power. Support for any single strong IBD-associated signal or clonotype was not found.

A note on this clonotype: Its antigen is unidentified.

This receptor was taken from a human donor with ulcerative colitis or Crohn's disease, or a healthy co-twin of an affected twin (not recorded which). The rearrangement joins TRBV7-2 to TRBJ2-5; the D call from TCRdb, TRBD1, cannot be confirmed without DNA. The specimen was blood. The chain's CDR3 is CASSFGLGGETQYF.